A selection of T cell receptor beta chains follows, all from one sample in a study of T cell responses to AZD1222 COVID-19 vaccine. Some clones are missing from TCRdb's copy, which holds only in-frame ones; the method was immunoSEQ multiplex PCR. The repertoire holds 110,000 to 150,000 clones, 80% to 90% seen once, with about 3.5% in the top ten. This specimen was peripheral blood, taken on day 0 of AZD1222 vaccination. These receptors came from an adult in good health. The CDR3 runs from the conserved cysteine through the conserved F or W. Each record gives: D gene, V gene, J gene, CDR3 length, clone size, CDR3 protein, CDR3 DNA. D genes are given only for firm matches. Some rows mark clone size as missing; the rest say once, few, many or name a class of expanded clone.

>.|TRBV6-5|TRBJ1-5|14|.
CASRIRNSNQPQHF
TGTGCCAGCAGAATCAGAAATAGCAATCAGCCCCAGCATTTT
>.|TRBV19|TRBJ2-3|12|.
CASSISLGTQYF
TGTGCCAGTAGTATAAGCCTGGGTACGCAGTATTTT
>TRBD2|TRBV5-4|TRBJ2-5|15|few
CASSSTERGHETQYF
TGTGCCAGCAGCTCTACCGAGCGGGGTCATGAGACCCAGTACTTC
>TRBD1|TRBV19|TRBJ1-2|14|.
CASRGTGAEYGYTF
TGTGCCAGTAGGGGGACAGGGGCCGAGTATGGCTACACCTTC
>.|TRBV28|TRBJ2-7|14|.
CASSLRGARTEQYF
TGTGCCAGCAGTTTAAGGGGGGCAAGAACCGAGCAGTACTTC
>TRBD1|TRBV28|TRBJ1-2|13|.
CASFDRGTGGYTF
TGTGCCAGCTTCGACAGGGGGACGGGAGGCTACACCTTC
>.|TRBV7-8|TRBJ1-2|12|.
CASSPLNYGYTF
TGTGCCAGCAGCCCCCTCAACTATGGCTACACCTTC
>.|TRBV5-1|TRBJ1-4|16|.
CASSLGVGLTNEKLFF
TGCGCCAGCAGCTTGGGTGTAGGGCTCACTAATGAAAAACTGTTTTTT
>.|TRBV7-2|TRBJ2-1|13|few
CASSPSLGNEQFF
TGTGCCAGCAGCCCGTCCCTGGGCAATGAGCAGTTCTTC
>.|TRBV7-2|TRBJ2-7|15|.
CASSLGGRSLYEQYF
TGTGCCAGCAGCTTAGGTGGGCGGAGCCTCTACGAGCAGTACTTC
>TRBD2|TRBV20-1|TRBJ2-1|15|.
CSASSGLATYNEQFF
TGCAGTGCTAGTTCGGGACTAGCTACCTACAATGAGCAGTTCTTC
>TRBD1|TRBV5-6|TRBJ1-2|13|.
CASSLGQGDGYTF
TGTGCCAGCAGCTTGGGACAGGGGGATGGCTACACCTTC
>.|TRBV5-1|TRBJ2-6|16|once
CASTLRSASGANVLTF
TGCGCCAGCACCCTGCGATCCGCCTCTGGGGCCAACGTCCTGACTTTC
>.|TRBV27|TRBJ2-1|13|.
CASSSAGGHEQFF
TGTGCCAGCAGTTCCGCCGGGGGCCATGAGCAGTTCTTC
>TRBD1|TRBV29-1|TRBJ2-7|15|once
CSVEDRDRAVYEQYF
TGCAGCGTTGAAGATCGAGACAGGGCGGTCTACGAGCAGTACTTC
>.|TRBV11-2|TRBJ2-2|14|.
CASSFALSAGELFF
TGTGCCAGCAGCTTCGCCTTAAGCGCCGGGGAGCTGTTTTTT
>.|TRBV3-1/TRBV3-2|TRBJ2-7|14|.
CASSPQLDNYEQYF
TGTGCCAGCAGCCCGCAATTAGACAACTACGAGCAGTACTTC
>.|TRBV12-5|TRBJ2-1|14|.
CASGGGSSYNEQFF
TGTGCTAGTGGTGGGGGGAGCTCCTACAATGAGCAGTTCTTC
>.|TRBV6-5|TRBJ1-5|14|.
CASSLVGANQPQHF
TGTGCCAGCAGTTTGGTAGGGGCGAATCAGCCCCAGCATTTT
>.|TRBV15|TRBJ2-5|16|.
CATSREFPGGQETQYF
TGTGCCACCAGCAGAGAATTCCCTGGAGGGCAAGAGACCCAGTACTTC
>.|TRBV11-3|TRBJ2-1|13|.
CASSKGDDNEQFF
TGTGCCAGCAGCAAAGGGGACGACAATGAGCAGTTCTTC
>.|TRBV6-5|TRBJ1-1|13|.
CASSLQADTEAFF
TGTGCCAGCAGTTTGCAGGCGGACACTGAAGCTTTCTTT
>.|TRBV7-9|TRBJ1-2|12|.
CASTARGEGYTF
TGTGCCAGCACCGCCAGGGGTGAAGGCTACACCTTC
>.|TRBV6-2/TRBV6-3|TRBJ1-4|13|.
CASSYEPIEKLFF
TGTGCCAGCAGTTACGAACCCATCGAAAAACTGTTTTTT
>TRBD1|TRBV2|TRBJ1-5|15|.
CASSPTGGVYQPQHF
TGTGCCAGCAGTCCTACAGGGGGAGTCTATCAGCCCCAGCATTTT
>.|TRBV7-2|TRBJ1-2|16|.
CASSLVPGGLNYGYTF
TGTGCCAGCAGCTTAGTCCCGGGGGGACTGAACTATGGCTACACCTTC
>TRBD2|TRBV19|TRBJ2-1|15|.
CASSRTSESYNEQFF
TGTGCCAGTAGCAGGACTAGCGAGTCCTACAATGAGCAGTTCTTC
>TRBD2|TRBV6-4|TRBJ2-1|14|.
CASSEGLAGSEQFF
TGTGCCAGCAGTGAGGGACTAGCGGGAAGTGAGCAGTTCTTC
>TRBD1|TRBV27|TRBJ1-1|17|.
CASSPMGQGMLGTEAFF
TGTGCCAGCAGTCCGATGGGACAGGGGATGCTTGGGACTGAAGCTTTCTTT
>TRBD1|TRBV5-4|TRBJ1-4|16|.
CASSLQGASTNEKLFF
TGTGCCAGCAGCTTACAGGGGGCGTCAACTAATGAAAAACTGTTTTTT
>TRBD2|TRBV6-2/TRBV6-3|TRBJ2-3|15|.
CASSYGSGRSDTQYF
TGTGCCAGCAGTTACGGAAGCGGGAGGTCAGATACGCAGTATTTT
>.|TRBV12-3/TRBV12-4|TRBJ1-1|13|.
CASSYGGNTEAFF
TGTGCCAGCAGTTATGGCGGGAACACTGAAGCTTTCTTT
>.|TRBV7-3|TRBJ2-6|17|.
CASSLFGRISGANVLTF
TGTGCCAGCAGCTTATTCGGACGGATCTCTGGGGCCAACGTCCTGACTTTC
>TRBD1|TRBV5-4|TRBJ1-6|13|.
CASSSQGNSPLHF
TGTGCCAGCAGCTCACAGGGGAACTCACCCCTCCACTTT
>TRBD1|TRBV5-3|TRBJ1-5|14|.
CARSLVTGVQPQHF
TGTGCCAGAAGCTTGGTAACAGGGGTGCAGCCCCAGCATTTT
>.|TRBV10-3|TRBJ1-1|15|.
CAISESGHRNTEAFF
TGTGCCATCAGTGAGTCGGGACATCGGAACACTGAAGCTTTCTTT
>.|TRBV21-1|TRBJ2-3|19|.
CASSKTGLAGPSSTDTQYF
TGTGCCAGCAGCAAAACGGGACTAGCGGGGCCTTCTAGCACAGATACGCAGTATTTT
>.|TRBV5-4|TRBJ1-6|13|.
CASSLGERAPLHF
TGTGCCAGCAGCTTGGGTGAGAGGGCACCCCTCCACTTT
>.|TRBV7-2|TRBJ1-1|14|.
CASSFGGSYTEAFF
TGTGCCAGCAGCTTTGGGGGCTCCTACACTGAAGCTTTCTTT
>.|TRBV5-1|TRBJ1-2|14|once
CASSLDSTSYGYTF
TGCGCCAGCAGCTTGGACAGCACCTCGTATGGCTACACCTTC
>.|TRBV27|TRBJ1-2|14|.
CATRGFRDGVGYTF
TGTGCCACGAGGGGTTTCCGGGACGGCGTTGGCTACACCTTC